The subject of this entry is one T cell receptor beta chain. Its target is not known. TCRdb passed the RT-PCR reads through MiXCR, listing each CDR3 protein once. Seen here are roughly 700,000 distinct CDR3 sequences, about 15% observed once, and the top ten hold approximately 7%. The data stem from a study of response to subunit inactivated influenza vaccine. V gave up 8 bases and J gave up 2 bases, with 13 bases separating them. The CDR3 runs 13 residues. From germline, CDR1 is SNHLY and CDR2 FYNNEI. Broader study findings: Authors suggested few new T cells are recruited by each seasonal influenza vaccination.

The clonotype originates from a man aged 45-65 years who received an inactivated influenza vaccine. The sequencing used PBMCs from blood, collected approximately 15 days before vaccination. This chain uses TRBV2 with TRBJ2-7, with unresolved D. The DNA for the CDR3 is TGTGCCAGCCGTCCCGTGAAACCCTACGAGCAGTACTTC. This codes for CASRPVKPYEQYF.